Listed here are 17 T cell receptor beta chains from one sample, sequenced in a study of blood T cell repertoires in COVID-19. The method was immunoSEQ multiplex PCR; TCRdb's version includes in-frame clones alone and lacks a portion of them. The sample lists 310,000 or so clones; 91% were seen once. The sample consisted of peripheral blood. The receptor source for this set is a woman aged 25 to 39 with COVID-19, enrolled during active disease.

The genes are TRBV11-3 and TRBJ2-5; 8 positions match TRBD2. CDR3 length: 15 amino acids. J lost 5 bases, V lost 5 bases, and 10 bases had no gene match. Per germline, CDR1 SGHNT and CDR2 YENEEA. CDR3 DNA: TGTGCCAGCAGCCGGCAGGGACTAGAGGATGAGACCCAGTACTTC. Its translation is CASSRQGLEDETQYF. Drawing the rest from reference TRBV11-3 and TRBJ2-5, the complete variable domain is EAGVVQSPRYKIIEKKQPVAFWCNPISGHNTLYWYLQNLGQGPELLIRYENEEAVDDSQLPKDRFSAERLKGVDSTLKIQPAELGDSAVYLCASSRQGLEDETQYFGPGTRLLVL.

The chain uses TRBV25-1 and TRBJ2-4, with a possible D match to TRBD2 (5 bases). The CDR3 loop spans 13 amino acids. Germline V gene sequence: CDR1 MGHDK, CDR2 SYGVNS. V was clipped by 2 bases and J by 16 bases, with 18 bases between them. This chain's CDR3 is CASSEGSLGEVYF. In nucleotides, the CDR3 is TGTGCCAGCAGTGAAGGATCCTTGGGAGAAGTTTACTTC.

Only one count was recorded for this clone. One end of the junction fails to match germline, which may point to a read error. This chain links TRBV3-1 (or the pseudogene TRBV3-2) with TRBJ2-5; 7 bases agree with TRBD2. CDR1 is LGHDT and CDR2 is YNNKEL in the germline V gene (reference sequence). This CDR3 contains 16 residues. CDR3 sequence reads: CASSPSLGGYQEIQYF. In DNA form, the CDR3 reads TGTGCCAGCAGCCCGAGTTTGGGAGGGTACCAAGAGATCCAGTACTTC.

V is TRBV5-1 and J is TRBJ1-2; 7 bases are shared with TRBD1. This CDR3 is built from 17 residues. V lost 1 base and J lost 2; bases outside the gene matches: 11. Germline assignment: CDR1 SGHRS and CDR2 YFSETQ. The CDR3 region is CASSLFGGTEENYGYTF. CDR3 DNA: TGCGCCAGCAGCTTGTTTGGGGGGACAGAAGAAAACTATGGCTACACCTTC. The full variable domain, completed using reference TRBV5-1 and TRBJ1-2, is KAGVTQTPRYLIKTRGQQVTLSCSPISGHRSVSWYQQTPGQGLQFLFEYFSETQRNKGNFPGRFSGRQFSNSRSEMNVSTLELGDSALYLCASSLFGGTEENYGYTFGSGTRLTVV.

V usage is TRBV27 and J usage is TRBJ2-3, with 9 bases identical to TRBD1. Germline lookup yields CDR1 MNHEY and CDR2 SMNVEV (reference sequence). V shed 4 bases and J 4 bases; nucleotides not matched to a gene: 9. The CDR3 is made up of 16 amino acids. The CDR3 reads CASSSRTGVRADTQYF. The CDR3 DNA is TGTGCCAGCAGTTCCCGGACAGGGGTACGGGCAGATACGCAGTATTTT.

The CDR3 loop is CASSVGPSTDTQYF. As DNA, the CDR3 is TGTGCCAGCAGCGTAGGGCCGAGCACAGATACGCAGTATTTT. V and J are TRBV9 and TRBJ2-3; unclear D gene. CDR3 size: 14 residues. Germline V CDR1 and CDR2: SGDLS, YYNGEE. The V gene lost 0 bases and the J gene lost 0 bases, with 5 bases spanning the gap.

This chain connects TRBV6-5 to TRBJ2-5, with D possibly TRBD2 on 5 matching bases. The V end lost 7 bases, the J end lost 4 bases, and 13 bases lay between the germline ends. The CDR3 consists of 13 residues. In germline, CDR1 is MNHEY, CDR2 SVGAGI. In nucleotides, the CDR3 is TGTGCCAGCAAAATAGCGCATTCAGAGACCCAGTACTTC. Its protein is CASKIAHSETQYF.

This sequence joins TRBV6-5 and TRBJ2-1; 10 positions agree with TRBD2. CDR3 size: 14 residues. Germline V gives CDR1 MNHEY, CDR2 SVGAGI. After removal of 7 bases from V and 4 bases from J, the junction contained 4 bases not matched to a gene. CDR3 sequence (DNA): TGTGCCAGCATACTAGCGGGACAGTACAATGAGCAGTTCTTC. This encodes CASILAGQYNEQFF.

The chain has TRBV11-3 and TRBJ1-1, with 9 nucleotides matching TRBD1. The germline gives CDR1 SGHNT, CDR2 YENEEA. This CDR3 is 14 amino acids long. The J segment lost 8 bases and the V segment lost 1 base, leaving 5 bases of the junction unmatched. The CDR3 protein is CASSLAGTGNEAFF. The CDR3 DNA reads TGTGCCAGCAGCTTAGCAGGGACAGGGAACGAAGCTTTCTTT.

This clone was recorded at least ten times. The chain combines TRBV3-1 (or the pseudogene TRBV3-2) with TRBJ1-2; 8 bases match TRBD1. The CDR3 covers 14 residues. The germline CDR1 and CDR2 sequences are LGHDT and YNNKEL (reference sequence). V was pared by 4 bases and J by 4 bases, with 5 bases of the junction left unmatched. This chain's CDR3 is CASSRGQAPYGYTF. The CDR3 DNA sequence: TGTGCCAGCAGCCGGGGACAGGCACCCTATGGCTACACCTTC.

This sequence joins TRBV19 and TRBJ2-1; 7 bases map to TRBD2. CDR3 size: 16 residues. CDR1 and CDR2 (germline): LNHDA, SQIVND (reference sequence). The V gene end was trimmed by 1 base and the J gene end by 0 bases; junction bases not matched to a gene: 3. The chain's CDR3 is CASSIVGGSSYNEQFF. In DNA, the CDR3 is TGTGCCAGTAGTATAGTGGGCGGGAGCTCCTACAATGAGCAGTTCTTC.

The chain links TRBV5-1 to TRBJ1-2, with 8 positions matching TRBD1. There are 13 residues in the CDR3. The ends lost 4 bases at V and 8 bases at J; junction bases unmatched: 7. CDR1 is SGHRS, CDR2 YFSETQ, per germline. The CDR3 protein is CASSPGQGGGYTF. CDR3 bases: TGCGCCAGCAGCCCTGGACAGGGTGGCGGCTACACCTTC.

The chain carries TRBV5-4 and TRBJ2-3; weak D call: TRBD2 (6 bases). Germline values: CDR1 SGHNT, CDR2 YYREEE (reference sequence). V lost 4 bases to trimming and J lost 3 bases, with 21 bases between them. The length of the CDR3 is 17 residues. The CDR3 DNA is TGTGCCAGCAGCCCCGAGTGGAGCGGGTTGGGTACAGATACGCAGTATTTT. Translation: CASSPEWSGLGTDTQYF.

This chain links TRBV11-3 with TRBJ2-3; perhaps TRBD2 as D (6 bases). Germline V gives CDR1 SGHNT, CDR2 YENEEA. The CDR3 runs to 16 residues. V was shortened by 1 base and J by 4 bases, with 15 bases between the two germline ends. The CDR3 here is CASSLAAGGEADTQYF. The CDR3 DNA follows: TGTGCCAGCAGCTTAGCGGCCGGGGGAGAGGCAGATACGCAGTATTTT.

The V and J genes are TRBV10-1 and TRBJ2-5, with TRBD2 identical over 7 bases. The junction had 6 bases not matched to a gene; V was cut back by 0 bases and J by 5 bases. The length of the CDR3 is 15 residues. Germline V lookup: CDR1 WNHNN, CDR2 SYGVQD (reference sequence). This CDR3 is CASSESQRDAETQYF. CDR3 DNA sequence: TGCGCCAGCAGTGAGTCTCAGCGGGACGCGGAGACCCAGTACTTC.

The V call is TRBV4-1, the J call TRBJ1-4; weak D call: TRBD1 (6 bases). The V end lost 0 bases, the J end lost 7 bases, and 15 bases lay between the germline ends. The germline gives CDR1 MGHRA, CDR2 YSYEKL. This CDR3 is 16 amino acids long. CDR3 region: CASSQESTVGAEKLFF. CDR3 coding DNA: TGCGCCAGCAGCCAAGAGTCGACAGTGGGGGCTGAAAAACTGTTTTTT.

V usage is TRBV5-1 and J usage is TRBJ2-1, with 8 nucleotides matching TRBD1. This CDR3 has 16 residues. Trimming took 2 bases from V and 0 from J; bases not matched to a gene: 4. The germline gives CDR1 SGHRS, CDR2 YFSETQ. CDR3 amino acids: CASSFATGGSYNEQFF. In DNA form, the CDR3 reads TGCGCCAGCAGCTTTGCCACAGGGGGCTCCTACAATGAGCAGTTCTTC.